This T cell receptor (beta chain) emerged from a study of monozygotic twins with inflammatory bowel disease. The CDR3 spans 14 residues. The germline gives CDR1 MNHNY, CDR2 SVGAGI (reference sequence). From 3,500 to 4,000 ng of total RNA, each TCR library was prepared. Through template switching, UMIs that included a 6-nucleotide sample barcode were added. TCRdb reprocessed the 5' RACE reads and reports one entry per CDR3 protein, with no DNA. This listing includes some 83,000 distinct CDR3 sequences. The chain employs TRBV6-6 and TRBJ2-5. The clonotype was recovered from a human donor with ulcerative colitis or Crohn's disease, or a healthy co-twin of an affected twin (not recorded which). Sequenced: blood. CDR3: CASSYSRGVVTQYF.